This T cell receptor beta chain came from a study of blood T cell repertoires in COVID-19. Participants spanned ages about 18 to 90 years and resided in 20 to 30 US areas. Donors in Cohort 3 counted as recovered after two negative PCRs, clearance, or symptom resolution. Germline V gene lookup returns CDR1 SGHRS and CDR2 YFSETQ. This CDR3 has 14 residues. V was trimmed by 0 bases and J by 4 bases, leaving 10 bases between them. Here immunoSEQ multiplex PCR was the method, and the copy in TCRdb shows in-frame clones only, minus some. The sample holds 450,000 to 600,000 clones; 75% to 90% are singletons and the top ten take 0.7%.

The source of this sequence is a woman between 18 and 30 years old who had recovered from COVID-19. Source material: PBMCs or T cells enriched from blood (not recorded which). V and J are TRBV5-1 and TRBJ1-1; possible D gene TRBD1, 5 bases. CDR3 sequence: CASSLGADSTEAFF. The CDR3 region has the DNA TGCGCCAGCAGCTTGGGGGCCGACAGCACTGAAGCTTTCTTT. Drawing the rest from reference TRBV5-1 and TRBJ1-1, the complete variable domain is KAGVTQTPRYLIKTRGQQVTLSCSPISGHRSVSWYQQTPGQGLQFLFEYFSETQRNKGNFPGRFSGRQFSNSRSEMNVSTLELGDSALYLCASSLGADSTEAFFGQGTRLTVV.